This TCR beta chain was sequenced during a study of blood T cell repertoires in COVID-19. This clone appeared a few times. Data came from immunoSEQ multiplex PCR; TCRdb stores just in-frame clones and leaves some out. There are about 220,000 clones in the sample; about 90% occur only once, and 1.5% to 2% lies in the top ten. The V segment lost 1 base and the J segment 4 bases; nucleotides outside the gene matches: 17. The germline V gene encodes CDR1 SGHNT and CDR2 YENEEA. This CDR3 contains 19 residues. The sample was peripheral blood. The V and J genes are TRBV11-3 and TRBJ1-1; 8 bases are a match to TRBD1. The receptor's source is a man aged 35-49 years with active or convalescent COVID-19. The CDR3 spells CASSLVVGVWGQDSTEAFF. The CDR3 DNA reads TGTGCCAGCAGCTTAGTAGTTGGAGTATGGGGACAGGATTCCACTGAAGCTTTCTTT.